Following are 31 T cell receptor beta chains from one sample sequenced in a study of cytomegalovirus exposure and HLA in healthy donors. Profiled with immunoSEQ multiplex PCR; TCRdb holds only in-frame clones, not every one. The sample yields around 49,000 clones, 94% seen once. Sequenced input: PBMCs. The receptors were sampled from a woman under 30 in good health and CMV-seropositive.

DNA for the CDR3: TGTGCCAGCAGTCTCATAGCGGGAGCCAATACGCAGTATTTT. The encoded protein is CASSLIAGANTQYF. The chain joins TRBV28 to TRBJ2-3; 9 nucleotides align to TRBD2. The CDR3 is made up of 14 amino acids. The V segment lost 5 bases and the J segment 7 bases; nucleotides outside the gene matches: 7. Germline lookup yields CDR1 MDHEN and CDR2 SYDVKM.

As for this clone: The junction and the germline gene differ at one end; a read error may be behind it. V and J are TRBV7-2 and TRBJ2-7, with 8 bases aligning to TRBD2. Per germline, CDR1 SGHTA and CDR2 FQGNSA. The CDR3 consists of 11 residues. The CDR3 spells CASSLGGRHAF. The CDR3 nucleotides are TGTGCCAGCAGCTTAGGCGGGAGGCACGCCTTC.

The chain carries TRBV5-5 and TRBJ2-1; 9 bases are shared with TRBD1. Trimming at V came to 4 bases and at J to 8 bases, leaving 10 bases not matched to a gene. CDR1 is SGHKS, CDR2 YYEKEE, per germline (reference sequence). The CDR3 spans 15 residues. In DNA form, the CDR3 reads TGTGCCAGCAGCGCCTCCGGGACAGGGATCTATGAGCAGTTCTTC. Translation: CASSASGTGIYEQFF. The full variable domain, rest sourced from reference TRBV5-5 and TRBJ2-1, is DAGVTQSPTHLIKTRGQQVTLRCSPISGHKSVSWYQQVLGQGPQFIFQYYEKEERGRGNFPDRFSARQFPNYSSELNVNALLLGDSALYLCASSASGTGIYEQFFGPGTRLTVL.

The chain has TRBV7-3 and TRBJ2-3; 9 bases are a match to TRBD1. The trim removed 4 bases at V and 2 bases at J, leaving 7 bases unmatched. Germline values: CDR1 SGHTA, CDR2 FQGTGA. This CDR3 is built from 16 residues. The CDR3 DNA is TGTGCCAGCAGCTCGCGGGACAGGGCCATCACAGATACGCAGTATTTT. Its protein product is CASSSRDRAITDTQYF.

The chain uses TRBV19 and TRBJ2-1; 10 nucleotides line up with TRBD2. The germline V gene encodes CDR1 LNHDA and CDR2 SQIVND (reference sequence). This CDR3 has 17 residues. V gave up 4 bases and J gave up 3 bases; unmatched junction bases: 9. In nucleotides, the CDR3 is TGTGCCAGTAGTACCCTAGCGGGAGCCCCCTACTACAATGAGCAGTTCTTC. Its protein product is CASSTLAGAPYYNEQFF.

This chain's CDR3 is CASSQTPGQGATGYTF. DNA of the CDR3: TGTGCCAGCTCACAGACACCGGGACAGGGGGCGACTGGCTACACCTTC. The chain is built from TRBV18 and TRBJ1-2; the match to TRBD1 covers 12 bases. With 4 bases clipped from V and 7 bases from J, the junction kept 10 bases outside the gene matches. The CDR3 has 16 residues. Germline V gene lookup returns CDR1 KGHSH and CDR2 LQKENI.

V and J are TRBV5-1 and TRBJ1-4; perhaps TRBD1 as D (6 bases). The CDR3 runs to 16 residues. The ends were cut back, 2 bases at V and 4 bases at J, with 15 bases in the middle. Per germline, CDR1 SGHRS and CDR2 YFSETQ. CDR3 loop: CASSFRGDTNNEKLFF. As DNA, the CDR3 is TGCGCCAGCAGCTTTCGAGGGGACACTAATAATGAAAAACTGTTTTTT.

The chain joins TRBV19 to TRBJ2-7, with D maybe TRBD1 (5 bases). V was cut by 0 bases and J by 5 bases, with 11 bases left in between. This CDR3 spans 14 amino acids. CDR1 LNHDA and CDR2 SQIVND come from the germline V gene (reference sequence). The CDR3 here is CASSIEGAYDEQYF. The CDR3 DNA reads as TGTGCCAGTAGTATAGAAGGGGCCTACGACGAGCAGTACTTC.

The chain carries TRBV15 and TRBJ2-5, with no clear D. This CDR3 comprises 14 residues. V was shortened by 0 bases and J by 2 bases, with 7 bases between the two germline ends. The germline V gene has CDR1 LNHNV and CDR2 YYDKDF (reference sequence). The CDR3 is CATSRDQAQETQYF. CDR3 sequence (DNA): TGTGCCACCAGCAGAGATCAGGCTCAAGAGACCCAGTACTTC.

V is TRBV4-3 and J is TRBJ2-1; 8 bases agree with TRBD2. Trimming cost V 4 bases and J 0 bases; bases outside gene matches: 8. The CDR3 runs 17 residues. Looked up from germline, CDR1 is LGHNA and CDR2 is YSLEER. The CDR3 DNA is TGCGCCAGCAGCCTCGACCTAGCGGGTAGCTCCTACAATGAGCAGTTCTTC. It is translated as CASSLDLAGSSYNEQFF.

About this clone: The junction differs from germline at one of its ends, possibly a read error. The rearrangement links TRBV7-8 to TRBJ2-1; a possible D gene is TRBD1 (6 bases). The CDR3 spans 11 residues. Germline lookup yields CDR1 SGHVS and CDR2 FQNEAQ. The CDR3 DNA follows: TGTGCCAGCAGCTGGGACAATAAGCAGTTCTTC. Its protein product is CASSWDNKQFF.

CDR3 in amino acids: CASSSLTLDTDTQYF. The CDR3 DNA sequence: TGCGCCAGCAGCTCTCTAACGTTAGACACAGATACGCAGTATTTT. This sequence joins TRBV5-1 and TRBJ2-3; D unresolved. CDR3 length equals 15 residues. The V gene lost 3 bases and the J gene lost 2 bases, with 13 bases spanning the gap. Germline CDR1 is SGHRS and CDR2 is YFSETQ.

The chain has TRBV9 and TRBJ2-3; D call uncertain. Trimming removed 5 bases at V and 3 bases at J, with 10 bases between. The germline V gene encodes CDR1 SGDLS and CDR2 YYNGEE. The length of the CDR3 is 13 residues. The CDR3 sequence is CASSLARTDTQYF. The CDR3 DNA sequence: TGTGCCAGCAGTCTCGCTAGAACAGATACGCAGTATTTT.

V usage is TRBV4-1 and J usage is TRBJ2-1; no clear D. Trimming took off 2 bases at V and 8 bases at J, with 16 bases between the two ends. The CDR3 has 15 residues. The germline V gene has CDR1 MGHRA and CDR2 YSYEKL. CDR3 loop: CASSQTGGSFHEQFF. DNA of the CDR3: TGCGCCAGCAGCCAAACGGGTGGTAGCTTCCATGAGCAGTTCTTC.

The chain joins TRBV6-6 to TRBJ1-4; no firm D call. Germline assignment: CDR1 MNHNY and CDR2 SVGAGI (reference sequence). The V and J ends lost 2 bases and 4 bases respectively, with 5 bases between them. The CDR3 consists of 13 residues. The CDR3 coding sequence is TGTGCCAGCAGTTACCCGGTTAATGAAAAACTGTTTTTT. Amino acids: CASSYPVNEKLFF.

As for this clone: The same CDR3 arises from other DNA sequences in this sample as well. This chain links TRBV6-4 with TRBJ2-1; tentative D call: TRBD2 (6 bases). Per the germline V gene, CDR1 is MRHNA and CDR2 is SNTAGT. V was trimmed by 0 bases and J by 3 bases, leaving 6 bases between them. The CDR3 totals 14 residues. CDR3 DNA sequence: TGTGCCAGCAGTGACTCGACTAGCTACAATGAGCAGTTCTTC. Its protein is CASSDSTSYNEQFF.

The V gene is TRBV4-2, the J gene TRBJ1-5; D gene ambiguous. Trimming cost V 0 bases and J 0 bases, with 12 bases left between them. The CDR3 is 17 amino acids. The germline V gene encodes CDR1 LGHNA and CDR2 YNFKEQ. The CDR3 reads CASSQEGGGYSNQPQHF. Written as DNA, the CDR3 is TGTGCCAGCAGCCAAGAGGGCGGCGGGTATAGCAATCAGCCCCAGCATTTT.

The V gene is TRBV14, the J gene TRBJ2-4; a possible D gene is TRBD1 (6 bases). V lost 0 bases and J 10 bases, leaving 13 bases between the germline ends. The germline gives CDR1 SGHDN, CDR2 FVKESK. There are 14 residues in the CDR3. CDR3 nucleotides: TGTGCCAGCAGCCAAGACAGGGGTCTAGGTATTCAGTACTTC. This codes for CASSQDRGLGIQYF.

This chain links TRBV10-3 with TRBJ2-7; 9 positions agree with TRBD2. J gave up 7 bases and V 2 bases, and 12 bases lay outside the gene matches. This CDR3 spans 16 amino acids. Germline assignment: CDR1 ENHRY and CDR2 SYGVKD. This chain's CDR3 is CAISETITSGLREQYF. The DNA for the CDR3 is TGTGCCATCAGTGAGACCATCACTAGCGGGCTAAGGGAGCAGTACTTC.

This clone was counted a single time. CDR3 in amino acids: CASSRGPFPYEQYF. The CDR3 DNA reads as TGTGCCAGCAGCCGAGGGCCTTTTCCCTACGAGCAGTACTTC. The genes are TRBV7-6 and TRBJ2-7; D possibly corresponds to TRBD2 (5 bases). The ends were cut back, 5 bases at V and 2 bases at J, with 13 bases in the middle. Per germline, CDR1 SGHVS and CDR2 FNYEAQ. This CDR3 has 14 amino acids.

J is TRBJ2-1 and V is TRBV5-4; D unclear. This CDR3 region has 15 residues. Trimming cost V 0 bases and J 0 bases, with 7 bases left between them. Germline assignment: CDR1 SGHNT and CDR2 YYREEE (reference sequence). This CDR3 is CASSLGASSYNEQFF. The CDR3 DNA is TGTGCCAGCAGCTTGGGGGCGAGCTCCTACAATGAGCAGTTCTTC.

This rearrangement joins TRBV27 to TRBJ2-2, with D unclear. The V end was cut by 8 bases, the J end by 8 bases, with 9 bases between. The CDR3 sequence is 11 residues long. Germline V CDR1 and CDR2: MNHEY, SMNVEV (reference sequence). CDR3 nucleotides: TGTGCCAGCTCTGACTGGGGGGAGCTGTTTTTT. It encodes CASSDWGELFF.

This chain links TRBV18 with TRBJ2-7; tentative D call: TRBD1 (5 bases). The germline CDR1 and CDR2 sequences are KGHSH and LQKENI. The CDR3 is 14 residues long. V shed 2 bases and J shed 4 bases, with 12 bases lying between them. Here the CDR3 DNA reads TGTGCCAGCTCACCAGTTGGGGCAGTTTACGAGCAGTACTTC. Encoded protein: CASSPVGAVYEQYF.

The rearrangement uses TRBV28 and TRBJ2-5; TRBD1 is a possible D gene (6 bases). The V and J ends lost 5 bases and 5 bases respectively, with 18 bases between them. The CDR3 runs 15 residues. Germline V lookup: CDR1 MDHEN, CDR2 SYDVKM. This chain's CDR3 is CASSPEQGGRETQYF. CDR3 in DNA: TGTGCCAGCAGTCCCGAGCAAGGGGGAAGGGAGACCCAGTACTTC.

The J gene is TRBJ2-3, the V gene TRBV7-2; possibly TRBD2 for D (5 bases). The V gene lost 1 base and the J gene lost 6 bases, with 11 bases spanning the gap. Looked up from germline, CDR1 is SGHTA and CDR2 is FQGNSA. CDR3 length equals 14 residues. The CDR3 coding sequence is TGTGCCAGCAGCTTAGGGGCTGGAGGCGATACGCAGTATTTT. It yields the protein CASSLGAGGDTQYF.

The V call is TRBV30, the J call TRBJ2-5; the match to TRBD2 covers 8 bases. From germline, CDR1 is GTSNPN and CDR2 SVGIG (reference sequence). This CDR3 is 12 amino acids long. V gave up 8 bases and J gave up 5 bases; unmatched junction bases: 7. CDR3: CAGSGGGETQYF. CDR3 sequence (DNA): TGTGCCGGAAGCGGGGGTGGGGAGACCCAGTACTTC.

The chain employs TRBV28 and TRBJ1-2; D is undetermined. Germline V gives CDR1 MDHEN, CDR2 SYDVKM. V dropped 3 bases and J dropped 3 bases, with 8 bases sitting between them. The CDR3 is 13 residues long. The chain's CDR3 is CASSLYVDYGYTF. CDR3 DNA: TGTGCCAGCAGTTTGTACGTAGACTATGGCTACACCTTC.

Written as DNA, the CDR3 is TGTGCCAGCAGATCGGGACAGGGGTATTCACCCCTCCACTTT. Its protein product is CASRSGQGYSPLHF. V is TRBV27 and J is TRBJ1-6; 10 bases line up with TRBD1. The CDR3 runs 14 residues. The J segment lost 8 bases and the V segment lost 6 bases, leaving 4 bases of the junction unmatched. CDR1 is MNHEY and CDR2 is SMNVEV in the germline V gene (reference sequence).

CDR3: CASSFRDRVHNEQFF. The DNA for the CDR3 is TGTGCCAGCAGCTTCCGGGACAGGGTTCACAATGAGCAGTTCTTC. The rearrangement uses TRBV7-2 and TRBJ2-1; 9 positions match TRBD1. Germline V CDR1 and CDR2: SGHTA, FQGNSA. Trimming at V came to 3 bases and at J to 5 bases, leaving 5 bases not matched to a gene. The CDR3 loop spans 15 amino acids.

The chain carries TRBV2 and TRBJ1-4; 9 nucleotides agree with TRBD1. Germline CDR1 SNHLY, CDR2 FYNNEI. The CDR3 has 17 residues. Trimming removed 6 bases from V and 0 bases from J; junction bases left unmatched: 8. The CDR3 sequence is CASRRDRVEATNEKLFF. The CDR3 coding sequence is TGTGCCAGCAGACGGGACAGGGTAGAGGCAACTAATGAAAAACTGTTTTTT. The full variable domain, in which reference TRBV2 and TRBJ1-4 provide the parts outside the CDR3, is EPEVTQTPSHQVTQMGQEVILRCVPISNHLYFYWYRQILGQKVEFLVSFYNNEISEKSEIFDDQFSVERPDGSNFTLKIRSTKLEDSAMYFCASRRDRVEATNEKLFFGSGTQLSVL.

The V call is TRBV6-6, the J call TRBJ2-5; 9 bases map to TRBD1. There are 13 residues in the CDR3. Trimming cost V 7 bases and J 5 bases; bases outside gene matches: 5. Per the germline V gene, CDR1 is MNHNY and CDR2 is SVGAGI (reference sequence). The CDR3, as DNA: TGTGCCAGCACCCACAGGGGGCAGGAGACCCAGTACTTC. Its translation: CASTHRGQETQYF.